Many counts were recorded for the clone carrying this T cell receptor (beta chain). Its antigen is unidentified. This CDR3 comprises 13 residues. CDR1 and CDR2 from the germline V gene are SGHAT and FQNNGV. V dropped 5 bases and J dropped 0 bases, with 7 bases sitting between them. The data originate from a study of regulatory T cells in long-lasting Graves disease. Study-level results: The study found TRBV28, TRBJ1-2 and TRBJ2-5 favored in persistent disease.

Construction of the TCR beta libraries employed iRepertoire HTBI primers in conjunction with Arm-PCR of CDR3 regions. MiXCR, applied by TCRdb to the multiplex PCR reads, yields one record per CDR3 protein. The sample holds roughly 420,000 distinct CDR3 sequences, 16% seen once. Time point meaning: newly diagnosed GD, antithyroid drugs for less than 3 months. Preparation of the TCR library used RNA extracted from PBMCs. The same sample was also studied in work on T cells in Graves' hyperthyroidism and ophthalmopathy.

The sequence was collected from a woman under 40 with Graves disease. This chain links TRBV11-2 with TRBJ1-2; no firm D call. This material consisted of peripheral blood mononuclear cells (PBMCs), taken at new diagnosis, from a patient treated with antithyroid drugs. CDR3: CASSRSANYGYTF. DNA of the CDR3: TGTGCCAGCAGCCGGTCGGCTAACTATGGCTACACCTTC. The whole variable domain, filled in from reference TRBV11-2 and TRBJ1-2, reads EAGVAQSPRYKIIEKRQSVAFWCNPISGHATLYWYQQILGQGPKLLIQFQNNGVVDDSQLPKDRFSAERLKGVDSTLKIQPAKLEDSAVYLCASSRSANYGYTFGSGTRLTVV.